These 10 T cell receptor beta chains originate from one sample sequenced in a study of T-cell memory formation after mild COVID-19. TCRdb re-called the 5' RACE reads through MiXCR, storing one row per CDR3 protein. The sample carries roughly 150,000 distinct CDR3 sequences, around 27% recorded once. What was sequenced was PBMCs or a T cell subset sorted from them (not recorded which). These receptor sequences come from an adult woman who had mild COVID-19 (a few samples of this study predate the infection). Cell type and time point are not known.

This clonotype was counted only a few times. The chain has TRBV7-9 and TRBJ2-7; the match to TRBD1 covers 10 bases. The V gene end was trimmed by 4 bases and the J gene end by 1 base; junction bases not matched to a gene: 4. The CDR3 is made up of 15 amino acids. Germline-derived CDR1 and CDR2 are SEHNR and FQNEAQ (reference sequence). The CDR3 nucleotides are TGTGCCAGCAGCTCAGGGACAGGGGAGTCCTACGAGCAGTACTTC. Translated: CASSSGTGESYEQYF.

This chain joins TRBV7-9 and TRBJ2-7, with D hard to call. CDR1 and CDR2 (germline): SEHNR, FQNEAQ (reference sequence). The CDR3 is 14 residues long. Trimming left V 0 bases short and J 5 bases short, with 11 bases between. The CDR3 DNA follows: TGTGCCAGCAGCTTAGCGCCAGGATTCGACGAGCAGTACTTC. This translates into CASSLAPGFDEQYF.

V gene TRBV7-8 combines with J gene TRBJ1-5; D ambiguous. Trimming shortened V by 0 bases and J by 3 bases, and 9 bases separated the two germline ends. Germline-derived CDR1 and CDR2 are SGHVS and FQNEAQ. This CDR3 comprises 15 residues. CDR3 nucleotides: TGTGCCAGCAGCTTAGCTGGTCAACACAATCAGCCCCAGCATTTT. It codes for CASSLAGQHNQPQHF.

This clonotype was seen more than once but under ten times. The V gene is TRBV12-3 or TRBV12-4, the J gene TRBJ2-3, with 9 bases that match TRBD1. The V and J ends lost 5 bases and 6 bases, in that order; junction bases with no gene match: 12. This CDR3 is 16 amino acids long. The CDR3 sequence is CASSPMGQGAGDTQYF. CDR3 sequence (DNA): TGTGCCAGCAGTCCCATGGGACAGGGAGCCGGGGATACGCAGTATTTT.

This rearrangement joins TRBV6-2 or TRBV6-3 to TRBJ1-2; tentatively, D is TRBD1 (5 bases). The V end was cut by 0 bases, the J end by 6 bases, with 14 bases between. Germline-derived CDR1 and CDR2 are MNHEY and SVGEGT. The CDR3 sequence is 15 residues long. CDR3 sequence reads: CASSYSEGPSDGYTF. The CDR3 nucleotides read TGTGCCAGCAGTTACTCGGAGGGGCCCTCGGATGGCTACACCTTC.

This clonotype was seen more than once but under ten times. V usage is TRBV5-1 and J usage is TRBJ2-7; 7 bases align to TRBD1. Per germline, CDR1 SGHRS and CDR2 YFSETQ. The ends lost 0 bases at V and 0 bases at J; junction bases unmatched: 3. This CDR3 is 15 amino acids long. The CDR3 DNA follows: TGCGCCAGCAGCTTGGTACAGGGGAGCTCCTACGAGCAGTACTTC. It is translated as CASSLVQGSSYEQYF. Drawing the rest from reference TRBV5-1 and TRBJ2-7, the complete variable domain is KAGVTQTPRYLIKTRGQQVTLSCSPISGHRSVSWYQQTPGQGLQFLFEYFSETQRNKGNFPGRFSGRQFSNSRSEMNVSTLELGDSALYLCASSLVQGSSYEQYFGPGTRLTVT.

This chain links TRBV7-9 with TRBJ2-1; D may be TRBD2 (6 bases). Per germline, CDR1 SEHNR and CDR2 FQNEAQ (reference sequence). The V end lost 4 bases, the J end lost 7 bases, and 20 bases lay between the germline ends. The CDR3 length is 16 residues. In nucleotides, the CDR3 is TGTGCCAGCAGCTCCCCCCTAGCGACCGCCAGGAATGAGCAGTTCTTC. Its protein product is CASSSPLATARNEQFF.

The chain couples TRBV3-1 to TRBJ2-4; maybe TRBD1 (5 bases). There are 15 residues in the CDR3. V was shortened by 1 base and J by 5 bases, with 12 bases between the two germline ends. Germline V gene sequence: CDR1 LGHDT, CDR2 YNNKEL (reference sequence). Here the CDR3 DNA reads TGTGCCAGCAGCCAAGTCCCCAGGGCTGAAAACATTCAGTACTTC. Translating it yields CASSQVPRAENIQYF.

The sample holds a few counts of this clonotype. The chain recombines TRBV7-8 with TRBJ2-3, with 8 positions matching TRBD1. CDR1 and CDR2 from the germline V gene are SGHVS and FQNEAQ. The CDR3 loop spans 16 amino acids. V was clipped by 5 bases and J by 6 bases; unmatched bases: 13. For the CDR3, the DNA is TGTGCCAGCAGCGCTCTACCGGGACAGGTCCGTGATACGCAGTATTTT. It translates to CASSALPGQVRDTQYF.

A few counts support this clonotype. The chain recombines TRBV14 with TRBJ2-5; 7 bases map to TRBD2. The junction had 5 bases not matched to a gene; V was cut back by 0 bases and J by 1 base. The CDR3 spans 16 residues. Germline lookup yields CDR1 SGHDN and CDR2 FVKESK. The CDR3 reads CASSQDRVAGQETQYF. The DNA of the CDR3 is TGTGCCAGCAGCCAAGATAGGGTAGCGGGCCAAGAGACCCAGTACTTC.